This T cell receptor beta chain was captured in a study of blood T cells in healthy people across ages. Turning to this clonotype: Since the CDR3 does not end with the conserved phenylalanine or tryptophan, this likely comes from a read error.

J gave up 1 base and V 1 base, and 9 bases lay outside the gene matches. This CDR3 has 18 residues. Germline CDR1 reads SGHDN; CDR2 reads FVKESK. Primed by a sample-barcoded 5' primer and a J-beta primer mix, a second PCR proceeded for roughly 6 to 12 cycles. TCRdb ran MiXCR on the 5' RACE reads and lists one entry per CDR3 protein. The sample shows about 1.7 million distinct CDR3 sequences, about 30% of them seen only once. The sequencing input was blood. The V call is TRBV14, the J call TRBJ2-1, with 8 bases aligning to TRBD2. This receptor was taken from a woman aged 25-40 years in good health. CDR3: CASSQGSSGCPSYNEQFL. CDR3 DNA sequence: TGTGCCAGCAGCCAAGGGTCTAGCGGGTGTCCTTCCTACAATGAGCAGTTCCTC.